Below are 14 T cell receptor beta chains sequenced from a single sample in a study of cytomegalovirus exposure and HLA in healthy donors. PCR involved 60 Vbeta and 13 Jbeta primers. Method: immunoSEQ multiplex PCR; TCRdb's copy keeps in-frame clones and lacks some. The sample records 100,000 to 150,000 clones, approximately 84% being singletons. The sequencing sample was made of PBMCs. The source of these receptors is a boy aged 2-9 years in good health and CMV-seronegative.

This clone was detected only a few times. This chain connects TRBV29-1 to TRBJ2-2; D not resolved. CDR3 length: 12 amino acids. With 4 bases removed from V and 6 bases from J, the gap between germline ends came to 9 bases. CDR1 and CDR2 from the germline V gene are SQVTM and ANQGSEA. CDR3 region: CSVVFRAGELFF. The DNA of the CDR3 is TGCAGCGTTGTATTTCGGGCCGGGGAGCTGTTTTTT.

The chain is built from TRBV7-9 and TRBJ1-5, with D perhaps matching TRBD1 (5 bases). This CDR3 contains 15 residues. V dropped 5 bases and J dropped 2 bases, with 13 bases sitting between them. Germline CDR1 SEHNR, CDR2 FQNEAQ (reference sequence). The CDR3 reads CASSDQGGGNQPQHF. CDR3 in DNA: TGTGCCAGCAGCGATCAGGGAGGGGGCAATCAGCCCCAGCATTTT.

The chain couples TRBV6-1 to TRBJ2-5; no definite D call. The germline V gene has CDR1 MNHNS and CDR2 SASEGT. Trimming pared 3 bases from V and 4 bases from J, leaving 6 bases between. The CDR3 contains 12 residues. The CDR3 DNA follows: TGTGCCAGCAGTGACAGGATAGAGACCCAGTACTTC. This gives the protein CASSDRIETQYF.

This chain connects TRBV2 to TRBJ2-5, with TRBD2 as a possible D gene (7 bases). V lost 5 bases and J lost 2, with 12 bases in between. The CDR3 loop spans 14 amino acids. The germline gives CDR1 SNHLY, CDR2 FYNNEI. The DNA for the CDR3 is TGTGCCAGCAGTACCCGGGGGGCACAAGAGACCCAGTACTTC. Translating it yields CASSTRGAQETQYF.

This chain connects TRBV4-2 to TRBJ1-4; D not certain. Germline CDR1 LGHNA, CDR2 YNFKEQ. The CDR3 has 14 residues. Trimming shortened V by 1 base and J by 6 bases, and 9 bases separated the two germline ends. Here the CDR3 DNA reads TGTGCCAGCAGCCAAGTCGTTTATGATGAAAAACTGTTTTTT. Translating gives CASSQVVYDEKLFF.

The chain combines TRBV9 with TRBJ1-6, with 12 bases identical to TRBD1. V dropped 4 bases and J dropped 10; count of bases not matched to a gene: 9. Germline lookup yields CDR1 SGDLS and CDR2 YYNGEE. The CDR3 extends over 16 amino acids. CDR3 nucleotides: TGTGCCAGCAGCTCCAGCGGGACAGGGGGCGGCTCACCCCTCCACTTT. This encodes CASSSSGTGGGSPLHF.

This sequence joins TRBV7-2 and TRBJ1-3, with 7 bases aligning to TRBD1. The CDR3 covers 16 residues. In germline, CDR1 is SGHTA, CDR2 FQGNSA. Trimming cost V 4 bases and J 0 bases; bases outside gene matches: 6. CDR3 sequence (DNA): TGTGCCAGCAGCTCGGGACAGTTTATCTCTGGAAACACCATATATTTT. Translating it yields CASSSGQFISGNTIYF.

In this sample, this clone turned up a few times. Its ends do not fully match the called genes, so a read error is possible. Other DNA sequences in this sample translate to the same CDR3. The chain combines TRBV5-6 with TRBJ1-1; D ambiguous. CDR1 SGHDT and CDR2 YYEEEE come from the germline V gene. There are 14 residues in the CDR3. The CDR3: CARGRKKMNTEAFF. DNA of the CDR3: TGTGCCAGGGGGAGGAAAAAAATGAACACTGAAGCCTTCTTT.

As regards this clone: The junction and the germline gene differ at one end; a read error may be behind it. CDR3 region: CASSEGVEGALVAF. The CDR3 region has the DNA TGTGCCAGCAGTGAAGGCGTCGAGGGGGCACTGGTTGCCTTC. This chain links TRBV6-1 with TRBJ1-2; 7 nucleotides line up with TRBD1. The CDR3 is made up of 14 amino acids. Germline V gene lookup returns CDR1 MNHNS and CDR2 SASEGT.

The chain carries TRBV7-6 and TRBJ2-1; 12 bases agree with TRBD2. The germline gives CDR1 SGHVS, CDR2 FNYEAQ. V lost 5 bases to trimming and J lost 0 bases; unmatched junction nucleotides: 14. The CDR3 is made up of 20 amino acids. The CDR3 region has the DNA TGTGCCAGCAGCATTAAGCTAGCGGGGGGGACATCGAGCTCCTACAATGAGCAGTTCTTC. It encodes CASSIKLAGGTSSSYNEQFF.

V usage is TRBV29-1 and J usage is TRBJ2-3; weak D call: TRBD1 (6 bases). V lost 2 bases to trimming and J lost 0 bases, with 12 bases between them. This CDR3 has 15 amino acids. Germline CDR1 is SQVTM and CDR2 is ANQGSEA. As DNA, the CDR3 is TGCAGCGTTGAAACCGGCAGGGGTAGCACAGATACGCAGTATTTT. Protein: CSVETGRGSTDTQYF.

This clone turned up a few times. J is TRBJ2-7 and V is TRBV6-6, with a tentative D call TRBD2 (6 bases). The ends were cut back, 4 bases at V and 4 bases at J, with 17 bases in the middle. Germline V lookup: CDR1 MNHNY, CDR2 SVGAGI (reference sequence). This CDR3 is 15 amino acids long. The CDR3 is CASSWGDQTVYEQYF. DNA for the CDR3: TGTGCCAGCAGTTGGGGGGACCAAACAGTTTACGAGCAGTACTTC.

CDR3 protein: CAWSARGVETQYF. CDR3 nucleotides: TGTGCCTGGAGCGCGCGGGGGGTAGAGACCCAGTACTTC. This chain links TRBV30 with TRBJ2-5, with 8 bases matching TRBD2. Germline assignment: CDR1 GTSNPN and CDR2 SVGIG (reference sequence). The CDR3 covers 13 residues. J gave up 4 bases and V 3 bases, and 4 bases lay outside the gene matches.

This clone was picked up a small number of times. Other DNA sequences in the same sample also yield this CDR3. This sequence joins TRBV15 and TRBJ2-7; maybe TRBD2 (6 bases). The CDR3 runs to 13 residues. From germline, CDR1 is LNHNV and CDR2 YYDKDF (reference sequence). Trimming removed 0 bases from V and 5 bases from J, with 8 bases in between. The CDR3 loop is CATSRDRGNEQYV. The CDR3, as DNA: TGTGCCACCAGCAGAGATCGGGGGAACGAGCAGTACGTC.